The next 20 T cell receptor beta chains were all read from a single sample in a study of glioma-infiltrating T cells. Using RNA template, CDR3s of TCR alpha and beta were amplified with iRepertoire arm-PCR. TCRdb redid the calling of the multiplex PCR reads with MiXCR, one entry per CDR3 protein. Of some 99,000 distinct CDR3 sequences in the sample, 25% were seen once. Sequences were obtained from glioma tissue, nonneoplastic brain tissue, or PBMCs (not recorded which). The origin of the receptors is a human donor with low-grade glioma or glioblastoma, undergoing nonglioma brain surgery, or in good health (not recorded which).

This clonotype was found many times. The chain joins TRBV7-9 to TRBJ2-7; D possibly corresponds to TRBD2 (7 bases). The CDR3 loop spans 15 amino acids. Germline assignment: CDR1 SEHNR and CDR2 FQNEAQ (reference sequence). Between the trimmed V and J ends, which lost 4 bases and 11 bases, there was a span of 24 bases. The CDR3 region is CASSSAREGESPEYF. The CDR3 bases are TGTGCCAGCAGCTCGGCCAGGGAGGGGGAAAGTCCAGAGTACTTC.

This clonotype was recorded many times. The V call is TRBV12-3 or TRBV12-4, the J call TRBJ2-1; 7 bases match TRBD2. The CDR3 is 13 amino acids. J was trimmed by 5 bases and V by 6 bases; bases with no gene match: 4. The CDR3 protein is CASRLTSDNEQFF. The CDR3 nucleotides read TGTGCCAGCAGGCTAACTAGCGACAATGAGCAGTTCTTC.

This clonotype was recorded at least ten times. The gene calls are TRBV11-2 and TRBJ1-3; no definite D call. Germline values: CDR1 SGHAT, CDR2 FQNNGV. CDR3 length: 15 amino acids. Trimming took 0 bases from V and 1 from J, leaving 7 bases between them. The CDR3 loop reads CASSLDRFSGNTIYF. The CDR3 nucleotides are TGTGCCAGCAGCTTAGACAGGTTTTCTGGAAACACCATATATTTT.

In this sample, this clonotype turned up many times. The chain combines TRBV4-1 with TRBJ2-7; 11 bases are a match to TRBD2. CDR1 and CDR2 from the germline V gene are MGHRA and YSYEKL. The V gene end was trimmed by 5 bases and the J gene end by 2 bases; junction bases not matched to a gene: 5. The CDR3 is 15 amino acids. CDR3 DNA: TGCGCCAGCAGCTTAGCGGGAGGGCCCGCCTACGAGCAGTACTTC. As protein: CASSLAGGPAYEQYF.

CDR3 nucleotide sequence: TGTGCCAGCAGCTCCCGGGACAGCTCCTACAATGAGCAGTTCTTC. Protein product: CASSSRDSSYNEQFF. The chain combines TRBV7-6 with TRBJ2-1; 7 nucleotides align to TRBD1. The V and J ends lost 4 bases and 0 bases, in that order; junction bases with no gene match: 3. Germline V gene sequence: CDR1 SGHVS, CDR2 FNYEAQ. The CDR3 is 15 amino acids.

This clonotype was observed a few times. The chain uses TRBV19 and TRBJ1-4; 7 bases fit TRBD1. V trimming: 5 bases; J trimming: 5 bases; junction bases outside the gene matches: 8. The CDR3 contains 15 residues. The germline V gene encodes CDR1 LNHDA and CDR2 SQIVND (reference sequence). The CDR3 is CASSFPGQKNEKLFF. The CDR3 DNA is TGTGCCAGTAGTTTTCCGGGACAGAAGAATGAAAAACTGTTTTTT.

This clonotype was counted at least ten times. V and J are TRBV4-3 and TRBJ1-2; the D gene is possibly TRBD1 (5 bases). The ends were cut back, 0 bases at V and 4 bases at J, with 12 bases in the middle. Germline lookup yields CDR1 LGHNA and CDR2 YSLEER. CDR3 length: 15 residues. This chain's CDR3 is CASSQDPQGAYGYTF. In DNA, the CDR3 is TGCGCCAGCAGCCAAGATCCCCAGGGTGCCTATGGCTACACCTTC.

In this sample, this clonotype turned up many times. The chain has TRBV6-1 and TRBJ2-5; no clear D gene. The CDR3 is 11 amino acids. Germline V gene sequence: CDR1 MNHNS, CDR2 SASEGT. The V gene lost 5 bases and the J gene lost 6 bases, with 7 bases spanning the gap. CDR3 sequence reads: CASSSLKTQYF. The CDR3 nucleotides are TGTGCCAGCAGTTCACTAAAGACCCAGTACTTC.

Concerning this clonotype: A much larger clone differs from this one at a single base, so this may be a read error. The chain links TRBV18 to TRBJ2-7; D ambiguous. The germline gives CDR1 KGHSH, CDR2 LQKENI. The V end lost 5 bases, the J end lost 2 bases, and 10 bases lay between the germline ends. There are 13 residues in the CDR3. CDR3 sequence (DNA): TGTGCCAGCTCATACCCCGACGCCTACGAGCAGTACTTC. As protein: CASSYPDAYEQYF.

As regards this clonotype: A much larger clone lies one base from this, so it may be a read error. The rearrangement links TRBV2 to TRBJ2-1; 7 bases match TRBD1. Germline V CDR1 and CDR2: SNHLY, FYNNEI. CDR3 length: 13 amino acids. DNA of the CDR3: TGTGCCAGCAGTGTGGACAGGTCCAATGGGCAGTTCTTC. This gives the protein CASSVDRSNGQFF.

This clonotype was recorded many times. The rearrangement joins TRBV20-1 to TRBJ2-2; D may match TRBD1 or TRBD2 (5 bases each). The V gene's germline CDR1 is DFQATT and CDR2 SNEGSKA (reference sequence). V lost 0 bases, J lost 2 bases, and 10 bases lay in between. The CDR3 runs to 15 residues. The CDR3 nucleotides are TGCAGTGCTAGAGATGGGGACCGCAACACCGGGGAGCTGTTTTTT. Amino acid sequence: CSARDGDRNTGELFF.

Many counts were recorded for this clonotype. V usage is TRBV7-9 and J usage is TRBJ1-1; no definite D call. Germline V gene data show CDR1 as SEHNR and CDR2 as FQNEAQ (reference sequence). V was cut by 2 bases and J by 6 bases, with 10 bases left in between. This CDR3 region has 13 residues. CDR3 sequence (DNA): TGTGCCAGCAGCTTAAACGAGGGTGCTGAAGCTTTCTTT. It specifies CASSLNEGAEAFF.

In this sample, this clonotype turned up many times. The chain is built from TRBV14 and TRBJ2-7; 7 bases line up with TRBD2. Germline CDR1 is SGHDN and CDR2 is FVKESK. V trimming: 4 bases; J trimming: 13 bases; junction bases outside the gene matches: 13. The CDR3 extends over 13 amino acids. This CDR3 reads CASSPLTGRAEYF. For the CDR3, the DNA is TGTGCCAGCAGCCCCCTGACGGGGAGGGCCGAATACTTC.

V and J are TRBV7-8 and TRBJ2-1; 8 nucleotides match TRBD2. With 4 bases clipped from V and 2 bases from J, the junction kept 13 bases outside the gene matches. Germline V gene sequence: CDR1 SGHVS, CDR2 FQNEAQ. The CDR3 runs to 18 residues. CDR3 loop: CASSWALAGAGAYNEQFF. For the CDR3, the DNA is TGTGCCAGCAGCTGGGCGCTAGCGGGTGCGGGGGCCTACAATGAGCAGTTCTTC.

The table lists this clonotype with many counts. This chain joins TRBV27 and TRBJ2-7; D is unresolved. Per the germline V gene, CDR1 is MNHEY and CDR2 is SMNVEV (reference sequence). V lost 5 bases to trimming and J lost 1 base, with 15 bases between them. The length of the CDR3 is 15 residues. CDR3 in DNA: TGTGCCAGCAGTCCAGGTCTTTTCGCTTCCTACGAGCAGTACTTC. Translated: CASSPGLFASYEQYF.

This clonotype was observed a handful of times. The chain has TRBV11-2 and TRBJ1-5; tentative D call: TRBD1 (5 bases). CDR3 length: 14 residues. With 5 bases removed from V and 4 bases from J, the gap between germline ends came to 12 bases. Germline values: CDR1 SGHAT, CDR2 FQNNGV. DNA for the CDR3: TGTGCCAGCAGCCGCACGGGGGTAAATCAGCCCCAGCATTTT. This sequence encodes CASSRTGVNQPQHF. Using reference TRBV11-2 and TRBJ1-5 for the parts outside the CDR3, the full variable domain is EAGVAQSPRYKIIEKRQSVAFWCNPISGHATLYWYQQILGQGPKLLIQFQNNGVVDDSQLPKDRFSAERLKGVDSTLKIQPAKLEDSAVYLCASSRTGVNQPQHFGDGTRLSIL.

Regarding this clonotype: The conserved phenylalanine or tryptophan normally closing the CDR3 is absent here, so this likely arose from a read error. J is TRBJ2-5 and V is TRBV3-1; weak D call: TRBD2 (6 bases). The CDR3 runs to 12 residues. Deletions cut 0 bases from V and 7 bases from J, with 6 bases between. Germline V CDR1 and CDR2: LGHDT, YNNKEL (reference sequence). CDR3 in amino acids: CASSQDGGTQYL. The CDR3 DNA reads TGTGCCAGCAGCCAAGACGGGGGGACCCAGTACCTC.

The sample holds many counts of this clonotype. The rearrangement uses TRBV5-1 and TRBJ2-3; D not certain. The germline CDR1 and CDR2 sequences are SGHRS and YFSETQ. Trimming took 1 base from V and 0 from J, leaving 6 bases between them. The CDR3 runs to 14 residues. CDR3 nucleotide sequence: TGCGCCAGCAGCTTGCAGTCTAGCACAGATACGCAGTATTTT. This translates into CASSLQSSTDTQYF. Full variable domain (rest looked up from reference TRBV5-1 and TRBJ2-3): KAGVTQTPRYLIKTRGQQVTLSCSPISGHRSVSWYQQTPGQGLQFLFEYFSETQRNKGNFPGRFSGRQFSNSRSEMNVSTLELGDSALYLCASSLQSSTDTQYFGPGTRLTVL.

This chain links TRBV29-1 with TRBJ2-7; perhaps D is TRBD1 or TRBD2 (7 bases each). The V end lost 5 bases, the J end lost 0 bases, and 14 bases lay between the germline ends. The length of the CDR3 is 14 residues. Germline-derived CDR1 and CDR2 are SQVTM and ANQGSEA. The CDR3 DNA sequence: TGCAGCGTTTTAAGCGGGACAGCCTCCTACGAGCAGTACTTC. This gives the protein CSVLSGTASYEQYF.

This clonotype has ten or more counts. The chain employs TRBV6-1 and TRBJ2-3, with TRBD1 identical over 9 bases. The V and J ends lost 7 bases and 7 bases, in that order; junction bases with no gene match: 12. The CDR3 sequence is 15 residues long. Germline V gene data show CDR1 as MNHNS and CDR2 as SASEGT. Written as DNA, the CDR3 is TGTGCCAGCAATGCCGGGACAGGGTTCTCAAATACGCAGTATTTT. This codes for CASNAGTGFSNTQYF.